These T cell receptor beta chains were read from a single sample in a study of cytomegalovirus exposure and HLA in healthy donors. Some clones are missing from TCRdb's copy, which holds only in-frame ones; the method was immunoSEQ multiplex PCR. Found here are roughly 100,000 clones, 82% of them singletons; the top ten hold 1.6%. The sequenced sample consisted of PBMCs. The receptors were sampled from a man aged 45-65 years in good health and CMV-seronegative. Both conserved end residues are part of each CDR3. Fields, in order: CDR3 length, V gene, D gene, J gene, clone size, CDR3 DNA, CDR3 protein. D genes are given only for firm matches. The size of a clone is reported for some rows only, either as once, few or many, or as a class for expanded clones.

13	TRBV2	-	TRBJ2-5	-	TGTGCCCAATCACGACTACTACAAGAGACCCAGTACTTC	CAQSRLLQETQYF
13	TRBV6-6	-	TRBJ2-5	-	TGTGCCAGCAGTTACTTCCAGCAAGAGACCCAGTACTTC	CASSYFQQETQYF
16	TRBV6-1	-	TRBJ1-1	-	TGTGCCAGCAGTGAAGGGACATTTGGGTGGGGCACTGAAGCTTTCTTT	CASSEGTFGWGTEAFF
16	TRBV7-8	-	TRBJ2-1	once	TGTGCCAGCAGCTTTAAGAGGGTAAACCCGTACAATGAGCAGTTCTTC	CASSFKRVNPYNEQFF
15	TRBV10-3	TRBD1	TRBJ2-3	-	TGTGCCATCACTGGGACAGCCGGGTTTACAGATACGCAGTATTTT	CAITGTAGFTDTQYF
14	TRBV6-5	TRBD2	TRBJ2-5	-	TGTGCCAGTGGCCCCGGGGGGGTAAGCGAGACCCAGTACTTC	CASGPGGVSETQYF
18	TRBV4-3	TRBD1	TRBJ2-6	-	TGCGCCAGCAGCCAAGATCTCCCCAGGGGGCTAGGGGCCAACGTCCTGACTTTC	CASSQDLPRGLGANVLTF
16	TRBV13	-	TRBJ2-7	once	TGTGCCAGCAGCTTCAATACAGGTAGAGAAAACTACGAGCAGTACTTC	CASSFNTGRENYEQYF
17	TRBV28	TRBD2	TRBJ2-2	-	TGTGCCAGCAGGGCCTCTAGCGGGGGGGCTCGTACCGGGGAGCTGTTTTTT	CASRASSGGARTGELFF
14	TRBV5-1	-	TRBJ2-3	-	TGCGCCAGCAGCTTCCTAGAGGCGGCAGATACGCAGTATTTT	CASSFLEAADTQYF
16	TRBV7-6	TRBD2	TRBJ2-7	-	TGTGCCAGCAGCTCGAGCGGGGGCCCCCACTCCTACGAGCAGTACTTC	CASSSSGGPHSYEQYF
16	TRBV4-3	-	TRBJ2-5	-	TGCGCCAGCAGCCGCTCTGGGGGGGGCCGTGGAGAGACCCAGTACTTC	CASSRSGGGRGETQYF
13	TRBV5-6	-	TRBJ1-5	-	TGTGCCAGCAGCCGTTTTAACAATCAGCCCCAGCATTTT	CASSRFNNQPQHF
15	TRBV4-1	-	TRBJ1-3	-	TGCGCCAGCAGCCCTCAGGATTTCTCTGGAAACACCATATATTTT	CASSPQDFSGNTIYF
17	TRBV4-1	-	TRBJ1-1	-	TGCGCCAGCAGCCCCCGGGACTCCCCAAAAGGAAACACTGAAGCTTTCTTT	CASSPRDSPKGNTEAFF
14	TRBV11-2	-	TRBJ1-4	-	TGTGCCAGCAGGCAAGACAGAACTAATGAAAAACTGTTTTTT	CASRQDRTNEKLFF
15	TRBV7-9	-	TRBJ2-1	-	TGTGCCAGCAGCTTAGAAATCCCGACTAGAAATGAGCAGTTCTTC	CASSLEIPTRNEQFF
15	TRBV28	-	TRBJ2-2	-	TGTGCCAGCCGCCCCCGGGAAACTTACACCGGGGAGCTGTTTTTT	CASRPRETYTGELFF
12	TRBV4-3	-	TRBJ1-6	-	TGCGCCAGCAGCCAAGCCGACGGGCCCCTCCACTTT	CASSQADGPLHF
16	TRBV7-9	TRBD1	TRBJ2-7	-	TGTGCCAGCAGCTCGAACCGGGACAGAAAACCCTACGAGCAGTACTTC	CASSSNRDRKPYEQYF
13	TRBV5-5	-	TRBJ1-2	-	TGTGCCAGCAGCGTTGCGCAGGAATACGGCTACACCTTC	CASSVAQEYGYTF
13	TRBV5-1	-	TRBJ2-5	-	TGCGCCAGCAGCTTGGGTTTAGAGGAGACCCAGTACTTC	CASSLGLEETQYF
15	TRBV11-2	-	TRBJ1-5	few	TGTGCCAGCAGCTTCTCCGGGGGAAGCAATCAGCCCCAGCATTTT	CASSFSGGSNQPQHF
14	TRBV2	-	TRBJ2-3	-	TGTGCCAGCAGTGGATCCCGGGGGAGAGATACGCAGTATTTT	CASSGSRGRDTQYF
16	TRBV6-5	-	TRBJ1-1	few	TGTGCCAGCAGTTCCTTACAGCAGATGGGGAACACTGAAGCTTTCTTT	CASSSLQQMGNTEAFF
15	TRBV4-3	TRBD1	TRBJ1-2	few	TGCGCCAGCAGCCCGGGACAGGGAGAATACTATGGCTACACCTTC	CASSPGQGEYYGYTF
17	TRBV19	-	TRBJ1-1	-	TGTGCCAGTAGTATAGTGGGCAGGGCGCGCGCGAACACTGAAGCTTTCTTT	CASSIVGRARANTEAFF
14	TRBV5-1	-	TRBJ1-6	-	TGCGCCAGCAGCTTGGGTGGGGCTAATTCACCCCTCCACTTT	CASSLGGANSPLHF
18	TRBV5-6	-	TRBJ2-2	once	TGTGCCAGCAGCTATACCTGGAATAGCGGCGACCTCGGCGGGGAGCTGTTTTTT	CASSYTWNSGDLGGELFF
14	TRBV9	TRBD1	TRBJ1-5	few	TGTGCCAGCAGCCTCGGACAGGGCGGTCAGCCCCAGCATTTT	CASSLGQGGQPQHF
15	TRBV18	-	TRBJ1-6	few	TGTGCCAGCTCACCCGAGGGACATTCTGGTTCACCCCTCCACTTT	CASSPEGHSGSPLHF
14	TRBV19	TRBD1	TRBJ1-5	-	TGTGCCAGTAGTATAACAGGGGGGAATCAGCCCCAGCATTTT	CASSITGGNQPQHF
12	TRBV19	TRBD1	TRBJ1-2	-	TGTGCCACTGTGACAGGGTACTATGGCTACACCTTC	CATVTGYYGYTF
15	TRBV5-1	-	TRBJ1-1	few	TGCGCCAGCGCCGCCACAGGGAATCGGGACACTGAAGCTTTCTTT	CASAATGNRDTEAFF
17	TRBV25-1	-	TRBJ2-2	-	TGTGCCAGCAGCGGGACGCGGGGGACAGGCCACACCGGGGAGCTGTTTTTT	CASSGTRGTGHTGELFF
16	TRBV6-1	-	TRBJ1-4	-	TGTGCCAGCAGTGATAGGGGTAGGGTATCAAATGAAAAACTGTTTTTT	CASSDRGRVSNEKLFF
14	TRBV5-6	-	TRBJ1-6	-	TGTGCCAGCAGCTTGCTGTGGGGCTATTCACCCCTCCACTTT	CASSLLWGYSPLHF
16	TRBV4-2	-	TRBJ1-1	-	TGTGCCAGCAGCCCCGGGGGCGGGGGGATAAACACTGAAGCTTTCTTT	CASSPGGGGINTEAFF
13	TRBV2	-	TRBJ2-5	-	TGTGCCAGCAGTGAGACAGCTCAAGGGACCCAGTACTTC	CASSETAQGTQYF
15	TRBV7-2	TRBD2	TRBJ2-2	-	TGTGCCAGCAGCCCCGGGAGGGGGAGGACCGGGGAGCTGTTTTTT	CASSPGRGRTGELFF
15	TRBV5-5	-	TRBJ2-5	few	TGTGCCAGCTTGATTGGAGACCAGGGTCCCGAGACCCAGTACTTC	CASLIGDQGPETQYF
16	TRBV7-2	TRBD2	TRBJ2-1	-	TGTGCCAGCAGCCTCCAGACTAGCGGGGTTGAAGATGAGCAGTTCTTC	CASSLQTSGVEDEQFF
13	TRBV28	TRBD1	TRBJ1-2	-	TGTGCCAGCCGAGGCGGGACAGGGGAGGGCTACACCTTC	CASRGGTGEGYTF
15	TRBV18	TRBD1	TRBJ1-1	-	TGTGCCAGCTCATATGGACAGGGAATGAACACTGAAGCTTTCTTT	CASSYGQGMNTEAFF
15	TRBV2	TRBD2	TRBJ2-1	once	TGTGCCAGCAGTGAATTGCTAGCGGGGTGGAATGAGCAGTTCTTC	CASSELLAGWNEQFF
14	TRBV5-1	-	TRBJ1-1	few	TGCGCCAGCAACCCGGCAGGGTTCGGGACTGAAGCTTTCTTT	CASNPAGFGTEAFF
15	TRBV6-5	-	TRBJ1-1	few	TGTGCCAGCAGTAACCCCAGGGAATTCGGCACTGAAGCTTTCTTT	CASSNPREFGTEAFF
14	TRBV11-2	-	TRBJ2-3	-	TGTGCCAGCAGCTTAGGTACAGTCACAGATACGCAGTATTTT	CASSLGTVTDTQYF
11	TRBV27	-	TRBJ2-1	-	TGTGCCAGCACCGATTGGACAGAACAGTTCTTC	CASTDWTEQFF
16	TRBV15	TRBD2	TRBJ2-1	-	TGTGCCACCAGCAGAGATCGCAGGGCGGGGGGCAATGAGCAGTTCTTC	CATSRDRRAGGNEQFF
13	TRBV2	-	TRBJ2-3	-	TGTGCCAGCACCACGGACAGCGTAGATCTTCAGTATTTT	CASTTDSVDLQYF
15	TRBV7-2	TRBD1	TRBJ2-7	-	TGTGCCAGCAGTTTACGCCGGGACAGGGTCGGCGAGCAGTACTTC	CASSLRRDRVGEQYF
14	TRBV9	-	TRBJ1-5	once	TGTGCCAGCAGCGTAGGCAGGGAGGGCCAGCCCCAGCATTTT	CASSVGREGQPQHF
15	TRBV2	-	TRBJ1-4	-	TGTGCCAGCAGTATTCCGGGGGTTGCTAATGAAAAACTGTTTTTT	CASSIPGVANEKLFF
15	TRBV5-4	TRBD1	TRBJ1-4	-	TGTGCCAGCAGCTCGGGGACAGATGGCAATGAAAAACTGTTTTTT	CASSSGTDGNEKLFF
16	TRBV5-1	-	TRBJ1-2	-	TGCGCCAGCAGCTCTACATATACAACAGGGTCGAGGGGCTACACCTTC	CASSSTYTTGSRGYTF
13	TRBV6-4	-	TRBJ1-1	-	TGTGCCAGCAGTGACCGGGGGAACACTGAAGCTTTCTTT	CASSDRGNTEAFF
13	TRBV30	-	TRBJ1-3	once	TGTGCCTGGAACGGTAACTCTGGAAACACCATATATTTT	CAWNGNSGNTIYF
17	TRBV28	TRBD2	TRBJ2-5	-	TGTGCCAGCAGTTCTCCAGCGGGGGGCCGGGGCCAAGAGACCCAGTACTTC	CASSSPAGGRGQETQYF